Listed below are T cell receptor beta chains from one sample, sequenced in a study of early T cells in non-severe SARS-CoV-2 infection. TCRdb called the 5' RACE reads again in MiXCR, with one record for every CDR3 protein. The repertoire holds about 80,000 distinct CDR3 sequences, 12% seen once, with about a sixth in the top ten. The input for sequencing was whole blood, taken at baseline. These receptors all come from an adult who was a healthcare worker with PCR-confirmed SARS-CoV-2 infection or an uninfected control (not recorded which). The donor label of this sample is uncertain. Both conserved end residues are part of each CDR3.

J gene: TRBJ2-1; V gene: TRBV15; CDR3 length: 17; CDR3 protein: CATSRAGWGAPYNEQFF
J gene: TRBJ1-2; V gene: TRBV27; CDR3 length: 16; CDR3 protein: CASSLYGTGGFYGYTF
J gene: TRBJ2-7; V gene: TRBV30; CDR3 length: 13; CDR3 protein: CAWNPGTGDEQYF
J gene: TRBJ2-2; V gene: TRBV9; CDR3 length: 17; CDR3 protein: CASSEQGLAGGTGELFF
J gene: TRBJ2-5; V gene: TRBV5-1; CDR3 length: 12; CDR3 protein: CASSAEQETQYF
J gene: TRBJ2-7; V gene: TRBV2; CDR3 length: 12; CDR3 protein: CASREQPYEQYF
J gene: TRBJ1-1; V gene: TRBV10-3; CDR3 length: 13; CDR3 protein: CAISESSRGRAFF
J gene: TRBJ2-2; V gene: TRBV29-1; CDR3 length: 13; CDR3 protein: CSVEGQGAGELFF
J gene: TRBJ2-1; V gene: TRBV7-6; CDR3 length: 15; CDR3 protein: CASSLATGSYNEQFF
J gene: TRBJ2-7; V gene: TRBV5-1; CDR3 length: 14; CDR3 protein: CASSGTSGIYEQYF
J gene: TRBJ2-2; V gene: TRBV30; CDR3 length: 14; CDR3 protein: CAWSVGFRSGELFF
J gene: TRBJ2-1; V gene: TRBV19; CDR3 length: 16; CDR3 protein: CASSMGTSGSIDEQFF
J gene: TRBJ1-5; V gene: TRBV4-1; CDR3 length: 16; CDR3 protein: CASSQEWARGNQPQHF
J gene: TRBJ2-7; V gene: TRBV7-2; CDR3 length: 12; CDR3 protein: CASSFERYEQYF
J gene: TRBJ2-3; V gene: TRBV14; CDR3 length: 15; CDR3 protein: CASSRIGGPTDTQYF
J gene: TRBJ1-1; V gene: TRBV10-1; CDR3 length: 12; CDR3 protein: CASSGDWGEAFF
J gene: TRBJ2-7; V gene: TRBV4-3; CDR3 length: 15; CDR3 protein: CASSPVRGPIYEQYF
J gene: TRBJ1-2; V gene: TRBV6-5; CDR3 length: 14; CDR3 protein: CASSFYRGPYGYTF
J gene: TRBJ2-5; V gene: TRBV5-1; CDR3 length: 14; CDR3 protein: CASSLRATLGTQYF
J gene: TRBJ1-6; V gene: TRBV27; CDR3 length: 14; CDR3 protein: CASRHRAGNSPLHF
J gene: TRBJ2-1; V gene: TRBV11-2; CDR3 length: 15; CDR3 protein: CASSLASGGYNEQFF
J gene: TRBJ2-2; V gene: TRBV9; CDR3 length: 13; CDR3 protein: CASSVVYTGELFF
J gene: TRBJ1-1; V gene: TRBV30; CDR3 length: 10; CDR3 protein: CAWGYPEAFF
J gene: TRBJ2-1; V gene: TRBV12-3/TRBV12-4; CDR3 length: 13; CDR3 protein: CASSLTRGDEQFF
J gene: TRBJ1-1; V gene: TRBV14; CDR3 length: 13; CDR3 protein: CASSQVGTGKAFF
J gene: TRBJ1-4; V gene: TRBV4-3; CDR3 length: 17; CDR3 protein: CASSPSTGQGRNEKLFF
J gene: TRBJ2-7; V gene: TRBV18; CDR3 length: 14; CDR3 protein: CASSPAGHNYEQYF
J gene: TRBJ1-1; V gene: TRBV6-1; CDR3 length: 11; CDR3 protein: CASSELTEAFF
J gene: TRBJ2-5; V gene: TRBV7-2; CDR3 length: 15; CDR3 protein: CASSFQLAAQETQYF
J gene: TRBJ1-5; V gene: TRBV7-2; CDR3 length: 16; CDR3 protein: CASSSLPRDSNQPQHF
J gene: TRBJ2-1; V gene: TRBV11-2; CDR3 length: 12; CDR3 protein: CASSHIGVGQFF
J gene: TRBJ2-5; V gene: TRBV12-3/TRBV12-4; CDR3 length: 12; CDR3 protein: CARLAGQETQYF
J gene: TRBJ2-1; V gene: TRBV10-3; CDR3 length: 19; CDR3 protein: CAISDPSGRADDSYNEQFF
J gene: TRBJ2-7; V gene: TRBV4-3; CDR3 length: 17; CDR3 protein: CASSRHVSGQGAYEQYF
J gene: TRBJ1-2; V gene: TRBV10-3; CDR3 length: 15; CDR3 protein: CAISLAGQIPYGYTF
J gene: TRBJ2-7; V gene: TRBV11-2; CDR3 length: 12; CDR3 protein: CASSFSVRGQYF
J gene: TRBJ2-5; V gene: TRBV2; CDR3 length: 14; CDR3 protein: CASSGRALQETQYF
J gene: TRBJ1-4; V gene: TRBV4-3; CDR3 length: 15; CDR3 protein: CASSQDWGEDEKLFF
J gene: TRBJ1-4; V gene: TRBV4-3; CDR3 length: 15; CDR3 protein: CASRDRGATNEKLFF
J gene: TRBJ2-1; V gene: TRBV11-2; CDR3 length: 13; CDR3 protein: CASSLPLANEQFF
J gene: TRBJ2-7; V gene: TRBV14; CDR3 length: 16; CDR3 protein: CASSQVAGQGTYEQYF
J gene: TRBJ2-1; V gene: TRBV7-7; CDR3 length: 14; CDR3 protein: CASSQGILDGEQFF
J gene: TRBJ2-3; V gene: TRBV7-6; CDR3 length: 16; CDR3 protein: CASSETSGGNTDTQYF
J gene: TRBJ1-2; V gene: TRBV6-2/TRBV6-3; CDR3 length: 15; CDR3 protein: CASSLTVDGDYGYTF
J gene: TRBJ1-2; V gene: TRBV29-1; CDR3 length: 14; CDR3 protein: CSVEDLTGGIGYTF
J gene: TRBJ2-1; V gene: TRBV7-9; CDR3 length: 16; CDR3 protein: CASSLGGGESYNEQFF
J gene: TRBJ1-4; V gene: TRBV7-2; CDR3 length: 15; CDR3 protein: CASSLLPGFGEKLFF
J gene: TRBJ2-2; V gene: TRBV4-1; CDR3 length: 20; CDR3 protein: CASSQPNPGLAGVRTGELFF
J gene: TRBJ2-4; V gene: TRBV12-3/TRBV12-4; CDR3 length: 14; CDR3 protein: CASSPTVAKNIQYF
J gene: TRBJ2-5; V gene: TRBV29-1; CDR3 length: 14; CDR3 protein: CSVPERGIVKTQYF
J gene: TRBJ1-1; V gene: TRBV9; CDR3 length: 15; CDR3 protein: CASSFHPQGNTEAFF
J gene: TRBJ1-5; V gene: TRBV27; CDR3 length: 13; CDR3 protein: CASSWTGNQPQHF
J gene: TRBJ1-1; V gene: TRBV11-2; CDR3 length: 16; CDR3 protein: CASSLVGRQLNTEAFF
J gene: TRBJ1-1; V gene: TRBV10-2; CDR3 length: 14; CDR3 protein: CASREGMGNTEAFF
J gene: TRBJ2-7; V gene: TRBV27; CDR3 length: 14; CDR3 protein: CASSLSGDVYEQYF
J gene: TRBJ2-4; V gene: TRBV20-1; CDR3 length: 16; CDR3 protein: CSASDGTGVAKNIQYF
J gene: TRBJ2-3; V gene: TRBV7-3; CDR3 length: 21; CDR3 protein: CASSLTPPGVAATASTDTQYF
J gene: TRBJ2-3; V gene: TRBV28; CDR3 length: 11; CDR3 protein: CASGNSDTQYF
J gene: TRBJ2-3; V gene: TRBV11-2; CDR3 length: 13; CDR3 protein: CASSLEGANTQYF